This T cell receptor (beta chain) appears in the sequencing data of a study of shared clonotypes between healthy human individuals. Source study methods: Because ImmunoSEQ provided only junction sequences with no quality scores, the filtering differed. Libraries were prepared by immunoSEQ multiplex PCR; TCRdb keeps only in-frame clonotypes and omits some of them. The V and J calls and clone size are taken from that table; D and trimming were inferred from the DNA. The sample contains roughly 2.2 million clones, around 93% of which appear only once. V lost 7 bases to trimming and J lost 0 bases, with 12 bases between them. CDR1 is MNHNS, CDR2 SASEGT, per germline. CDR3 size: 15 residues.

The V call is TRBV6-1, the J call TRBJ2-2; tentative D call: TRBD1 (6 bases). The clonotype was recovered from a man aged 18 to 30 in good health. Some clones in this sample may be carry-over from other donors' samples. The sequencing sample was made of naive CD4+ T cells from PBMCs. As for subset: CD45RA+ positively selected. The CDR3 bases are TGTGCCAGCACTCTAGGGGGAGCGAACACCGGGGAGCTGTTTTTT. Translating it yields CASTLGGANTGELFF.